A single sample is the source of the 15 T cell receptor beta chains below, sequenced in a study of breast tumors, draining lymph nodes, adjacent tissues (dated by TCRdb to 2016 to 2018). Library generation was performed with multiplex PCR. For sequencing, an Illumina HiSeq 2000 was employed. Using fastp at Q25 and MiXCR, TCRdb reprocessed the public reads and kept productive beta chains. CDR3 protein duplicates are merged, each entry listing the most common genes and DNA. For this sample the table gives about 180,000 distinct CDR3 sequences, of which 25% to 40% were detected only once. The biggest ten clones account for 3% to 4% of the sample. Lymph node samples came from the axillary draining lymph nodes of breast cancer patients. Sequenced material: axillary lymph node tissue. The receptors come from a female donor with breast cancer. Some clones in this sample may be carry-over from other donors' samples.

Turning to this clonotype: The CDR3 does not end in the conserved phenylalanine or tryptophan, so this is likely a read error. V usage is TRBV5-1 and J usage is TRBJ1-1; D is uncertain. Germline values: CDR1 SGHRS, CDR2 YFSETQ. This CDR3 contains 13 residues. The CDR3 DNA sequence: TGCGCCAGCAGCCAAGCTGGGAACCCTGAAGCTTTCTCT. It is translated as CASSQAGNPEAFS.

This clonotype occurred many times. The rearrangement links TRBV20-1 to TRBJ2-3; the D is unclear. The CDR3 is made up of 12 amino acids. In germline, CDR1 is DFQATT, CDR2 SNEGSKA (reference sequence). Trimming stripped 2 bases from V and 2 bases from J, with 5 bases between. Here the CDR3 DNA reads TGCAGTGCTAGACCCAACACAGATACGCAGTATTTT. It codes for CSARPNTDTQYF.

Ten or more counts support this clonotype. CDR3 DNA sequence: TGTGCCAGCACCGATGGGGACAGGGCCTACAATGAGCAGTTCTTC. The encoded protein is CASTDGDRAYNEQFF. This chain uses TRBV11-2 with TRBJ2-1; 9 positions agree with TRBD1. V trimming: 7 bases; J trimming: 2 bases; junction bases outside the gene matches: 6. CDR1 and CDR2 (germline): SGHAT, FQNNGV. This CDR3 comprises 15 residues.

Points on this clonotype: A much larger clone is a single base away; this may be a read error. The chain links TRBV9 to TRBJ2-7, with D hard to call. This CDR3 spans 15 amino acids. V was shortened by 0 bases and J by 2 bases, with 12 bases between the two germline ends. CDR1 is SGDLS, CDR2 YYNGEE, per germline. The CDR3 nucleotides are TGTGCCAGCAGCGTAGAGGGCGGATGGACCTACGAGCAGTACTTC. Amino acids: CASSVEGGWTYEQYF.

To note about this clonotype: A junction end diverges from the germline sequence, so it may reflect a read error. The chain employs TRBV5-1 and TRBJ2-1; the D is unclear. CDR3 length equals 12 residues. Looked up from germline, CDR1 is SGHRS and CDR2 is YFSETQ. As DNA, the CDR3 is TGTGCCAGCAGCTTGGATCTCAATGAGCACTTCTTC. This encodes CASSLDLNEHFF.

This clonotype turned up a few times. A much more abundant neighbour one base away suggests this may be a read error. V gene TRBV5-6 combines with J gene TRBJ1-2; 7 bases line up with TRBD1. CDR1 and CDR2 from the germline V gene are SGHDT and YYEEEE. V was pared by 7 bases and J by 4 bases, with 7 bases of the junction left unmatched. This CDR3 contains 13 residues. In DNA, the CDR3 is TGTGCCAGCCCCCCAGACAGGGCCTATGGCTACACCTTC. Its protein is CASPPDRAYGYTF.

This clonotype occurred many times. DNA for the CDR3: TGCGCCAGCAGCACAGGGACAGGGGGCTTCTACAATGAGCAGTTCTTC. This translates into CASSTGTGGFYNEQFF. The chain employs TRBV5-1 and TRBJ2-1, with 12 bases fitting TRBD1. Germline assignment: CDR1 SGHRS and CDR2 YFSETQ. The CDR3 spans 16 residues. V was clipped by 4 bases and J by 3 bases; unmatched bases: 5. Full variable domain (outside the CDR3, taken from reference TRBV5-1 and TRBJ2-1): KAGVTQTPRYLIKTRGQQVTLSCSPISGHRSVSWYQQTPGQGLQFLFEYFSETQRNKGNFPGRFSGRQFSNSRSEMNVSTLELGDSALYLCASSTGTGGFYNEQFFGPGTRLTVL.

V is TRBV7-9 and J is TRBJ2-6, with a tentative D call TRBD2 (5 bases). CDR3 length: 14 residues. Germline V gene sequence: CDR1 SEHNR, CDR2 FQNEAQ (reference sequence). V lost 5 bases to trimming and J lost 3 bases, with 8 bases between them. The CDR3 protein is CASSQGSGANVLTF. CDR3 DNA sequence: TGTGCCAGCAGCCAAGGGAGTGGGGCCAACGTCCTGACTTTC.

The chain links TRBV7-6 to TRBJ2-2, with a tentative D call TRBD1 (6 bases). V lost 5 bases and J 0 bases, leaving 16 bases between the germline ends. From germline, CDR1 is SGHVS and CDR2 FNYEAQ. This CDR3 region has 17 residues. DNA of the CDR3: TGTGCCAGCAGCGTTGCCCCCGGGACAACGAACACCGGGGAGCTGTTTTTT. It codes for CASSVAPGTTNTGELFF.

V gene TRBV5-1 combines with J gene TRBJ2-7; TRBD1 matches at 10 bases. CDR1 is SGHRS, CDR2 YFSETQ, per germline. The trim removed 0 bases at V and 3 bases at J, leaving 6 bases unmatched. The CDR3 spans 16 residues. The CDR3: CASSLGDRGIYYEQYF. The CDR3 DNA sequence: TGCGCCAGCAGCTTGGGGGACAGGGGAATTTACTACGAGCAGTACTTC.

In the case of this clonotype: A single base separates this from a much larger clone, so it may be a read error. The CDR3 carries no conserved terminal phenylalanine or tryptophan, so it likely arises from a read error. J is TRBJ2-7 and V is TRBV27; either TRBD1 or TRBD2 may fit D (5 bases each). The germline V gene encodes CDR1 MNHEY and CDR2 SMNVEV (reference sequence). CDR3 length: 14 residues. V lost 5 bases and J 2 bases, leaving 13 bases between the germline ends. CDR3 nucleotide sequence: TGTGCCAGCAGTCCTCAGGGACCGGCCTACGAGCAGTACCTC. As protein: CASSPQGPAYEQYL.

In the case of this clonotype: At one end the junction does not follow the germline gene, possibly because of a read error. This chain links TRBV10-3 with TRBJ2-5; 8 bases agree with TRBD2. Germline assignment: CDR1 ENHRY and CDR2 SYGVKD. The CDR3 contains 12 residues. CDR3 residues: CASGAGEETQCF. DNA for the CDR3: TGTGCCAGCGGAGCGGGAGAAGAGACCCAGTGCTTC.

This clonotype was recorded at least ten times. Being one base from a much bigger clone, this may be a read error. The chain recombines TRBV7-9 with TRBJ1-2; 8 positions match TRBD1. This CDR3 comprises 15 residues. Germline V gives CDR1 SEHNR, CDR2 FQNEAQ (reference sequence). CDR3 sequence (DNA): TGTGCCAGCAGCTCCGGCGCAGGGGGCAGGGATGGCTACCCCTTC. As protein: CASSSGAGGRDGYPF.

This clonotype appeared many times. The chain recombines TRBV7-9 with TRBJ1-2, with TRBD1 identical over 12 bases. Germline trimming cut 4 bases from V and 4 bases from J; bases unmatched to any gene: 13. The CDR3 runs 18 residues. Germline V gives CDR1 SEHNR, CDR2 FQNEAQ (reference sequence). The CDR3 nucleotides read TGTGCCAGCAGCTCTCCCGGGACAGGGGGCGCCGGTAGCTATGGCTACACCTTC. As protein: CASSSPGTGGAGSYGYTF. Complete variable domain (other parts from reference TRBV7-9 and TRBJ1-2): DTGVSQNPRHKITKRGQNVTFRCDPISEHNRLYWYRQTLGQGPEFLTYFQNEAQLEKSRLLSDRFSAERPKGSFSTLEIQRTEQGDSAMYLCASSSPGTGGAGSYGYTFGSGTRLTVV.

A note on this clonotype: Likely a read error: the CDR3 ends without its conserved phenylalanine or tryptophan. The limits of the CDR3 on the DNA are not certain, so only TCRdb's listed CDR3 is given. This rearrangement joins TRBV12-3 or TRBV12-4 to TRBJ2-2; the table's D gene call, TRBD1, was not cross checked with the DNA. Termini included, the CDR3 measures 10 amino acids. CDR3 residues: CASTPQGAFS.